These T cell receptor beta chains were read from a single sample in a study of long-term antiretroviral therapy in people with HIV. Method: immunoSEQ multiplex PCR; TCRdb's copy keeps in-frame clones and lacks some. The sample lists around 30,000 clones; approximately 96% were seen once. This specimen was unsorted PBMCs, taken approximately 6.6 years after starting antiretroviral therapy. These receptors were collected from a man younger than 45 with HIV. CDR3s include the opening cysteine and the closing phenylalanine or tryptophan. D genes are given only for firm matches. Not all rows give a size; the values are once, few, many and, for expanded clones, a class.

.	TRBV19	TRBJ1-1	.	TGTGCCACCCTAACCCTTTTCAGGGGAGGAAAGACTGAAGCTTTCTTT	CATLTLFRGGKTEAFF
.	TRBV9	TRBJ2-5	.	TGTGCCAGCAGCCCCGAAGTCAGGCTGGGAGAGACCCAGTACTTC	CASSPEVRLGETQYF
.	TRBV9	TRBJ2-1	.	TGTGCCAGCAGCGTAGTGGGCGGTAGCTCCTACAATGAGCAGTTCTTC	CASSVVGGSSYNEQFF
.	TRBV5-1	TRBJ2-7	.	TGCGCCAGCAGCTTTCTTTTCGGGGACGAGCAGTACTTC	CASSFLFGDEQYF
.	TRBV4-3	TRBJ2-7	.	TGCGCCAGCAGCCAAGAGAACTTTAATAACGAGCAGTACTTC	CASSQENFNNEQYF
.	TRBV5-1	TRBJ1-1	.	TGCGCCAGCAGCTTGTCAAGACCGGTGAACACTGAAGCCTTCTTT	CASSLSRPVNTEAFF
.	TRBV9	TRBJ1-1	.	TGTGCCAGCACAGGAGGCCTTAACACTGAAGCTTTCTTT	CASTGGLNTEAFF
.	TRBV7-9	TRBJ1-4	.	TGTGCCAGCAGCCTCCGGGGCAGCCCCACGGGGGAAAAACTGTTTTTT	CASSLRGSPTGEKLFF
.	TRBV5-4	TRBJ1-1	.	TGTGCCAGCGGTTCTCGGCTGTCTGAAGCTTTCTTT	CASGSRLSEAFF
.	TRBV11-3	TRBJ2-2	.	TGTGCCAGCAGCTCAGGGGTTAGCACCGGGGAGCTGTTTTTT	CASSSGVSTGELFF
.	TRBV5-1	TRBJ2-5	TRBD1	TGCGCCAGCCACAGGGGCCCCCAAGAGACCCAGTACTTC	CASHRGPQETQYF
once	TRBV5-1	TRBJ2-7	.	TGCGCCAGCAGCTTACTCGGAGGGGGGCCGGCCTACGAGCAGTACTTC	CASSLLGGGPAYEQYF
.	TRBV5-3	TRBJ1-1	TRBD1	TGTGCCAGAAAACCCAGGCATATTATACACAGGGGGCGCGGGACTGAAGCTTTCTTT	CARKPRHIIHRGRGTEAFF
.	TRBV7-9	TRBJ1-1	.	TGTGCCAGCAGCCCAGGGGACAAGAGAAACACTGAAGCTTTCTTT	CASSPGDKRNTEAFF
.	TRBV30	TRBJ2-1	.	TGTGCCTGGAGTGTAGGGCTAACGAATGAGCAGTTCTTC	CAWSVGLTNEQFF
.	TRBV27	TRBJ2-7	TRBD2	TGTGCCAGCAGTTCCACCGGGACTATAACCTACGAGCAGTACTTC	CASSSTGTITYEQYF
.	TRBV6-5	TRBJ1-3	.	TGTGCCAGCGTCGGGTCTGGAAACACCATATATTTT	CASVGSGNTIYF
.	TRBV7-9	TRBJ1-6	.	TGTGCCAGCAGCTCGGACCAGCGGGATATTAGATCACCCCTCCACTTT	CASSSDQRDIRSPLHF